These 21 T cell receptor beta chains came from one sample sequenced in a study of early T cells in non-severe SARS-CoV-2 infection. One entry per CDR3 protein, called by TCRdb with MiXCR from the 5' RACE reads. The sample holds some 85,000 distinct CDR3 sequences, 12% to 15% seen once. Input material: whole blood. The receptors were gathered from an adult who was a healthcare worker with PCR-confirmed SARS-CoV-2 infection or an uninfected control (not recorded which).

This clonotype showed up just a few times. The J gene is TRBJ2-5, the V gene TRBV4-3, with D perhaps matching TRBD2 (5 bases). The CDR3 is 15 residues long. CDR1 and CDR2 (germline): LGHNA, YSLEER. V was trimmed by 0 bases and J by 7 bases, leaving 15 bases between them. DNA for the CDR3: TGCGCCAGCAGCCAAGATCGGACTGCCGTAGGGACCCAGTACTTC. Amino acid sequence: CASSQDRTAVGTQYF.

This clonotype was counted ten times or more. This CDR3 is CASSFRVGEQFF. CDR3 nucleotides: TGTGCCAGCAGCTTCAGGGTCGGTGAGCAGTTCTTC. The V and J genes are TRBV7-2 and TRBJ2-1; tentatively, D is TRBD1 (5 bases). This CDR3 contains 12 residues. Germline CDR1 is SGHTA and CDR2 is FQGNSA. The germline V and J ends were trimmed by 3 bases and 9 bases, with 9 bases remaining between them.

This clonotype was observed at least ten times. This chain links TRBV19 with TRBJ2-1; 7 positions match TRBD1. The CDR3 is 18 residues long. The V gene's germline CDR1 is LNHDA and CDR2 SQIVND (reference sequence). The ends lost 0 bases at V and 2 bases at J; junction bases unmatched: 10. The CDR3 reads CASSIDAWSQGAYNEQFF. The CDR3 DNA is TGTGCCAGTAGTATAGACGCGTGGAGCCAGGGGGCCTACAATGAGCAGTTCTTC.

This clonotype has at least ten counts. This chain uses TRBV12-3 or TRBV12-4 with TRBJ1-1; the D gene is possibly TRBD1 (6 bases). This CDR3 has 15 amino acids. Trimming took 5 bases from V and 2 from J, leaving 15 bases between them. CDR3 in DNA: TGTGCCAGCAGTCCTTGGGGGCAGGGTAACACTGAAGCTTTCTTT. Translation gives CASSPWGQGNTEAFF.

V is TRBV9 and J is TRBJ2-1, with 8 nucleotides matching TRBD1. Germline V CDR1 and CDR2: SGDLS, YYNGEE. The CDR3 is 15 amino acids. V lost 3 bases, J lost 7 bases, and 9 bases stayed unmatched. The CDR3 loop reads CASSGRQGPKNEQFF. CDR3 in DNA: TGTGCCAGCAGCGGGCGACAGGGGCCAAAGAATGAGCAGTTCTTC.

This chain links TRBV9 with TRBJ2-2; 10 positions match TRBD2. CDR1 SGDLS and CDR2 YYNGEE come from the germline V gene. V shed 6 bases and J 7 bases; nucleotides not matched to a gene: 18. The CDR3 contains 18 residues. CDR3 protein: CASNPRGSTSGVGGELFF. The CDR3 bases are TGTGCCAGCAACCCCCGCGGGAGTACTAGCGGGGTCGGCGGGGAGCTGTTTTTT.

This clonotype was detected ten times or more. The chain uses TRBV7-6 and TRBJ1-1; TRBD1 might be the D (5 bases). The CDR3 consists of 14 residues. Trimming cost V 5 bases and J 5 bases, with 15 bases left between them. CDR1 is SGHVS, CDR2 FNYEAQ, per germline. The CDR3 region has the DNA TGTGCCAGCAGCCCAGGGCCCGAAGGAACTGAAGCTTTCTTT. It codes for CASSPGPEGTEAFF.

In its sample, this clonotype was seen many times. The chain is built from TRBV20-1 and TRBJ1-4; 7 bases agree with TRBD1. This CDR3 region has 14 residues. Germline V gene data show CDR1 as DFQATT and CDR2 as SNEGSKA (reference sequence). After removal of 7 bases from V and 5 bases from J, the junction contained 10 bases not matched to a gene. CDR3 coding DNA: TGCAGTGTTTCGAGGGGACAGACCAATGAAAAACTGTTTTTT. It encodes CSVSRGQTNEKLFF.

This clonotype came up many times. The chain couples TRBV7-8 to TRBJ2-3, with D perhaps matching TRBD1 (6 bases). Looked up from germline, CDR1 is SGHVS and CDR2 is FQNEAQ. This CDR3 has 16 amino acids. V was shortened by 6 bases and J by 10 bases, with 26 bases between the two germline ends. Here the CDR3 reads CASSSAPSGRGGSQYF. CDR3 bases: TGTGCCAGCAGTTCGGCCCCAAGCGGCAGAGGGGGATCGCAGTATTTT.

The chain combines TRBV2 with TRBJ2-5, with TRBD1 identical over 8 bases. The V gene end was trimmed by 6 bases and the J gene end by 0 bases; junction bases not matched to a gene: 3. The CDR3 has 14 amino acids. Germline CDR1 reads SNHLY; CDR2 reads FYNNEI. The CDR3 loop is CASRGQGDQETQYF. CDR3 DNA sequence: TGTGCCAGCAGAGGACAGGGCGACCAAGAGACCCAGTACTTC.

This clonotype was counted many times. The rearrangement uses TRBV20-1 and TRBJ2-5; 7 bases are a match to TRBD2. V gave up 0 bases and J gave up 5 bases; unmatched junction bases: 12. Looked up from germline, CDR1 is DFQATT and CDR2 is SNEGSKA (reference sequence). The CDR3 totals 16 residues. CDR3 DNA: TGCAGTGCTAGAGATATCGGCGGGGGAGCCTGGGAGACCCAGTACTTC. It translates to CSARDIGGGAWETQYF.

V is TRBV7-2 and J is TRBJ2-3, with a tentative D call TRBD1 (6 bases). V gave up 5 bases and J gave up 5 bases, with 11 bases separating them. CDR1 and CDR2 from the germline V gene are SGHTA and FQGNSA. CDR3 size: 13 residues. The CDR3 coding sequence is TGTGCCAGCAGCCGTACAGGGTTAGATACGCAGTATTTT. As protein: CASSRTGLDTQYF.

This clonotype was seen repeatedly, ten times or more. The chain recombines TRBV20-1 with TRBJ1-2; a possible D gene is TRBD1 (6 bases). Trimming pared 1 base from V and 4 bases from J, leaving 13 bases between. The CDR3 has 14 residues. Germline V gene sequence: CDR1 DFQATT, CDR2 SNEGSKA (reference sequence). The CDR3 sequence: CSARVLGQSYGYTF. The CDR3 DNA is TGCAGTGCTAGAGTACTAGGACAGAGCTATGGCTACACCTTC.

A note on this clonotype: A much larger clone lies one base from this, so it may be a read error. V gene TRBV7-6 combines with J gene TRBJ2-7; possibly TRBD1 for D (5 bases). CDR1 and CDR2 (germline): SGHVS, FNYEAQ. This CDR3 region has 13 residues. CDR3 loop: CVSSLQASSEQYF. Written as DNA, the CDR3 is TGTGTCAGCAGCTTACAGGCATCCAGCGAGCAGTACTTC.

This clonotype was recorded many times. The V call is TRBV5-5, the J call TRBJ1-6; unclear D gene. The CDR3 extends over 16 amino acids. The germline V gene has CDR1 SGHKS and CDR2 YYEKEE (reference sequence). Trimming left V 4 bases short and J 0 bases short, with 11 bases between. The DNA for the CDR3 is TGTGCCAGCAGCAATACACGGTCCTCCTATAATTCACCCCTCCACTTT. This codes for CASSNTRSSYNSPLHF.

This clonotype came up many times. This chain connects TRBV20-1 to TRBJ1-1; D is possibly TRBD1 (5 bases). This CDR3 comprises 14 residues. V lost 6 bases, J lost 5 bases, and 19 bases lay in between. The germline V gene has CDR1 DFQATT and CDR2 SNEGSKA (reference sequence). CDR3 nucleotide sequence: TGCAGTGCGCACTCCAGGGTCGGCCGAACTGAAGCTTTCTTT. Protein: CSAHSRVGRTEAFF.

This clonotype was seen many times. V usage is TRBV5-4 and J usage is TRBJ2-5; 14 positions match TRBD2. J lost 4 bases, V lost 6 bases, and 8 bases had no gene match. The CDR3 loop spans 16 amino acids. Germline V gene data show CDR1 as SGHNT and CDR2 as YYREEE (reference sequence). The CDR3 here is CASNSFGLAGGETQYF. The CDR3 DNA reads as TGTGCCAGCAACTCGTTCGGACTAGCGGGGGGAGAGACCCAGTACTTC.

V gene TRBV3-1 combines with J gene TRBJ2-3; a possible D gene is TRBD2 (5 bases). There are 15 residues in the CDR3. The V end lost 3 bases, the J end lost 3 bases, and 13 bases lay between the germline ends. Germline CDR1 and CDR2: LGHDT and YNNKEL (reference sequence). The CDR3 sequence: CASSQGAPGTDTQYF. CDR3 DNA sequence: TGTGCCAGCAGCCAGGGAGCTCCGGGGACAGATACGCAGTATTTT.

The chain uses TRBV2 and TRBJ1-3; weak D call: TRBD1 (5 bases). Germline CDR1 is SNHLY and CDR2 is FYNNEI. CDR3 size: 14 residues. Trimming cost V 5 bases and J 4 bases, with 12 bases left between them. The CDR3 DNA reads TGTGCCAGCAGTCTAGGGGAATCCGGAAACACCATATATTTT. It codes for CASSLGESGNTIYF. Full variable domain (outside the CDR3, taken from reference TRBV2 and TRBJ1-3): EPEVTQTPSHQVTQMGQEVILRCVPISNHLYFYWYRQILGQKVEFLVSFYNNEISEKSEIFDDQFSVERPDGSNFTLKIRSTKLEDSAMYFCASSLGESGNTIYFGEGSWLTVV.

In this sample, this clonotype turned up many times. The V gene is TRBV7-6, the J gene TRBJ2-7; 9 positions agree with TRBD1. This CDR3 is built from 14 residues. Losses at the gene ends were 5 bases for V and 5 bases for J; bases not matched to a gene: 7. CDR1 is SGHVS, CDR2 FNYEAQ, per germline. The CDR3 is CASSPGTGIDEQYF. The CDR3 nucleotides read TGTGCCAGCAGCCCTGGGACAGGGATTGACGAGCAGTACTTC.

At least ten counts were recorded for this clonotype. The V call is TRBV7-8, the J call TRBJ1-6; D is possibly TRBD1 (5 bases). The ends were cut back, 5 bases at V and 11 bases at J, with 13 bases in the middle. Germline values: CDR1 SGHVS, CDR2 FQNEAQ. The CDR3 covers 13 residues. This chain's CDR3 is CASSGREATPLHF. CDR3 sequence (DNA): TGTGCCAGCAGCGGCAGGGAAGCGACACCCCTCCACTTT.